This T cell receptor beta chain was sequenced in a study of cytomegalovirus exposure and HLA in healthy donors (dated by TCRdb to about 2017). Regarding the complete study: According to an earlier analysis of around 600 of the donors, about 190 million T cells yielded roughly 110 million unique TCR beta sequences and around 300 Gb of sequence data. An early release covering some 640 HLA-typed donors comprised approximately 300 gigabases of sequencing data and roughly 85 million unique TCR sequences. Of the roughly 400 genotyped donors, over 70% fell in the genetic ancestry cluster associated with self-reported Caucasian donors. The aim of the study was to test whether cataloging public T cell receptors could identify signatures of past pathogen exposure. Using immunosequencing, the study profiled T cell repertoires from fewer than 700 subjects and related those repertoires to cytomegalovirus serostatus. Besides the first cohort of roughly 660 subjects, a separate validation cohort made up of roughly 120 different subjects was used. To predict cytomegalovirus infection status, the study brought together high-throughput TCR immunosequencing, statistical association of individual TCRs with disease status, and machine learning. A later analysis re-examined previously published TCR beta repertoires from hundreds of donors and added high-resolution HLA genotyping to investigate patterns of TCR occurrence. The later analysis used no new phenotypic data to find candidate immune exposures, relying instead on TCR beta sequences and their occurrence across donors. An earlier analysis of approximately 500 of the donors applied high-throughput TCR beta sequencing to assess whether each TCR beta V gene segment acted as functional or pseudogenic. Alongside the repertoire data, information on donor age, sex, ethnicity and CMV serostatus was compiled. Genome-wide SNP genotypes for about 65% of the roughly 670 donors were used in a later genetic analysis, which treated that subset as a discovery cohort. All discovery cohort repertoires had been generated on a single sequencing platform. HLA typing covered class I and class II loci at four-digit resolution. Typing coverage differed by locus: A, B, C, DRB1 and DQB1 were typed in roughly 620-630 donors, DQA1 in about 510, DPA1 in approximately 600, and DPB1 in roughly 470. Because of strong linkage in the cohort, a few DR-DQ haplotypes were treated as single units for association and clustering. Among 398 genotyped donors of the cohort, an average of approximately 240,000 unique TCR beta nucleotide sequences were sequenced per donor, roughly 20% of them non-productive. Overall study outcomes, separate from this receptor: When HLA alleles, especially DR and DQ, strongly co-occurred, TCR associations were difficult to assign to individual alleles. The presence/absence analyses assumed that sequencing depth was roughly uniform across donors, and that assumption may not be true. While some public TCRs were present in many individuals, most TCR sequences turned up only very rarely across donors. According to a later genetic analysis, donors in an Asian-associated ancestry cluster had fewer N-insertions in productive TCRs than the approximately 630-donor mean. Broadly in line with IMGT annotations, most TCR beta V segments showed up in productive rearrangements about 90% or about 30% of the time in an earlier analysis of several hundred of the donors. Three of the identified cytomegalovirus-associated TCR beta chains were confirmed in vitro to be specific for cytomegalovirus antigens. Some IMGT-functional V segments, including TRBV6-2 and TRBV6-3, could not be told apart with the 87-base-pair reads, so those segments were excluded. A further reported finding was that TCR beta sequences accurately predicted the HLA-A and HLA-B alleles for most subjects in the first cohort. In a later analysis, HLA-associated TCR beta chains were found to be more clonally expanded and to have lower generation probabilities than equally common non-associated chains. Because counts were too low, about 18 rarely observed V segments, including chromosome 9 orphons, were left out of the earlier analysis of 587 of the donors. V-gene and J-gene trimming of TCR beta chains was associated with a missense DCLRE1C variant in a later genetic analysis, and the association was replicated in an independent cohort. Linkage disequilibrium might explain the correlated functional status among segregating V segments, but an unknown experimental factor could not be ruled out. In a later analysis, around 17,000 TCR beta sequences were associated with specific HLA alleles at a false discovery rate of 0.05. In both the original and validation cohorts, the classifier was reported to diagnose cytomegalovirus status with high specificity and sensitivity. Because HLA typing was missing for some donors at each locus, association tests included only the typed subset. The only immune exposure information available for the cohort was CMV serostatus. In a later analysis, most CMV-associated TCR beta chains were found to appear HLA-restricted, with HLA associations seemingly driven largely by CMV exposure. A later analysis reported that several top co-occurrence clusters appeared linked to parvovirus B19, influenza, CMV and Epstein-Barr virus. Only TCR beta chains were sequenced in this cohort, and the absence of alpha or paired-chain data limited detectable features. According to the authors, the approach could potentially be generalized to other disease states and immunological phenotypes. A later analysis found that TCR association rates varied across HLA loci, with DRB1 alleles showing the most associated TCRs and HLA-C alleles the fewest. A cluster of highly shared sequence variants was judged likely to represent a technical artifact of the sequencing pipeline. The study gave a list of some 150 TCR beta chains associated with cytomegalovirus.

A few counts support this clone. The clone's antigen remains unknown. No base qualities exist here, and no much larger clone lies one base off it. Library prep was done by the immunoSEQ multiplex PCR assay. For the multiplex PCR, a mixture combining 60 forward primers for TCR Vbeta segments and 13 reverse primers for TCR Jbeta segments was used. A multiplex PCR assay on genomic DNA amplified the CDR3 region of rearranged TCR beta genes. The amplified TCR beta libraries were sequenced on the Illumina HiSeq System as 87-base-pair reads. Turning to the authors' computational methods: Across the 600 to 700 repertoires, a later analysis counted some 80 million unique TCR beta chains, around 11 million of which were shared by at least two donors. To remove PCR and sequencing errors, raw reads were error-corrected and collapsed into unique sequences using a nearest-neighbor algorithm that merged closely related sequences. CDR3 sequences were aligned to IMGT reference sequences to assign V, D and J gene segments. Each retained sequence needed at least a six-nucleotide match to both a V gene segment and a J gene segment. A rearrangement counted as productive if the CDR3 had no stop codons and remained in frame with V and J, and every other rearrangement counted as non-productive. Following IMGT convention, CDR3 was defined as the stretch from the second conserved V-encoded cysteine to the conserved J-encoded phenylalanine. The earlier analysis of roughly 590 of the donors excluded any sequence lacking an unambiguous match to a single V gene segment. An earlier analysis of a few hundred of the donors called V segments functional above 56.7% productive rearrangements and segregating when the between-donor standard deviation exceeded 5%. To diagnose cytomegalovirus status from the catalog of TCR beta chain sequences, a statistical classification framework was built. In a later analysis, V and J genes were assigned by comparing TCR nucleotide sequences against IMGT/GENE-DB human TR gene sequences. A later analysis assigned CDR3 sequences and most-parsimonious VDJ recombination scenarios with the TCRdist pipeline. A later analysis defined each TCR beta chain by its CDR3 amino acid sequence plus V-gene family, and excluded reads lacking a unique V-gene family. As a way to deal with suspected cross-contamination and a sequencing artifact, a later analysis dropped under 600 nucleotide sequences that were highly shared and had low generation probability. For each public chain, a later analysis derived a clonal expansion index from normalized ranks of inferred template counts within each repertoire. In a later analysis, generation probabilities were computed using a VDJ recombination model fitted to out-of-frame rearrangements, and the results were checked against IGoR. In a later analysis, hypergeometric tests were used to score TCR-TCR, TCR-HLA and TCR-CMV co-occurrence, with a repertoire-size bias correction applied to TCR pairs. In a later analysis, false discovery rates were estimated by permuting HLA or CMV assignments 20 times. A later analysis grouped co-occurring TCRs with DBSCAN, adding TCRdist sequence similarity when clustering within HLA-allele-positive subsets. For co-occurrence clustering, repertoires with fewer than 30,000 or more than 120,000 public chains were excluded, along with about five repertoires with anomalous nucleotide sharing. TCRdb took this table from immuneACCESS and kept in-frame rearrangements with V and J called. Such tables lack part of the clones; where checked against another copy, unresolved V genes explain under half of the gap, and the rest is unexplained. The D gene and trimming were derived from the DNA, and the V and J assignments and clone size from that table. The sample table records 85,000 to 95,000 clones; 7.6% of these occur just once. Of the sample, under 3% falls within the top ten clones.

The cohort comprised 710 or so healthy bone marrow donors. At the time of sampling, every cohort member was nominally healthy, though immune exposures that went unrecorded were likely present. The donor was CMV seronegative and belonged to the group of several hundred seronegative cohort members. A peripheral blood sample was provided by each donor, and peripheral blood mononuclear cells were used for TCR beta sequencing. Genomic DNA extraction from the blood cell samples was performed with the Qiagen DNeasy Blood Extraction Kit. From a lookup of the germline V gene, CDR1 and CDR2 are SGHTA and FQGNSA. The CDR3, cysteine through phenylalanine, is 16 amino acids long. Only the CDR3 part of the read is kept: 48 bases, read in frame from the first base. A distance of 11 bases separates the germline ends of V and J, which lose 1 base and 1 base respectively.

Sample: PBMCs. The sequence derives from a man aged 50 or older in good health and CMV-seronegative. The receptor chain draws on TRBV7-2 and TRBJ1-5, with a weak D call of TRBD1 (5 bases match). In nucleotides, the sequence is TGTGCCAGCAGCTTAGATAATGGGGGGAGCAATCAGCCCCAGCATTTT. This is translated as CASSLDNGGSNQPQHF.